These 24 T cell receptor beta chains share one sample of origin, sequenced in a study of blood T cell repertoires in COVID-19. Profiled with immunoSEQ multiplex PCR; TCRdb holds only in-frame clones, not every one. Of some 110,000 clones listed, 85% are singletons. The specimen sequenced was peripheral blood. The receptor source for this set is a man in his fifties with acute or convalescent COVID-19.

The chain carries TRBV24-1 and TRBJ2-7, with 11 bases aligning to TRBD1. The V gene end was trimmed by 0 bases and the J gene end by 4 bases; junction bases not matched to a gene: 4. The length of the CDR3 is 16 residues. CDR1 and CDR2 (germline): KGHDR, SFDVKD. This chain's CDR3 is CATSDLTGQGGYEQYF. The CDR3 DNA sequence: TGTGCCACCAGTGATTTGACGGGACAGGGGGGTTACGAGCAGTACTTC.

The rearrangement joins TRBV5-1 to TRBJ2-6; D is unclear. This CDR3 is built from 16 residues. Looked up from germline, CDR1 is SGHRS and CDR2 is YFSETQ. The V end was cut by 0 bases, the J end by 0 bases, with 7 bases between. CDR3 coding DNA: TGCGCCAGCAGCTTGGGAGGCAGCTCTGGGGCCAACGTCCTGACTTTC. It codes for CASSLGGSSGANVLTF.

CDR3 loop: CASSDWDRGGYTF. The CDR3 DNA reads as TGTGCCAGCAGCGACTGGGACAGGGGCGGCTACACCTTC. The J gene is TRBJ1-2, the V gene TRBV7-9; 10 bases align to TRBD1. The J segment lost 8 bases and the V segment lost 5 bases, leaving 5 bases of the junction unmatched. Germline loops: CDR1 SEHNR, CDR2 FQNEAQ (reference sequence). The CDR3 totals 13 residues.

The chain employs TRBV30 and TRBJ1-2; D is perhaps TRBD1 (6 bases). Trimming removed 1 base from V and 4 bases from J, with 13 bases in between. This CDR3 is 14 amino acids long. Germline assignment: CDR1 GTSNPN and CDR2 SVGIG (reference sequence). In nucleotides, the CDR3 is TGTGCCTGGAGTGCCCGCAGGGACACCTATGGCTACACCTTC. Its translation is CAWSARRDTYGYTF.

V gene TRBV4-1 combines with J gene TRBJ2-3, with D possibly matching TRBD2 (6 bases). The V end lost 1 base, the J end lost 5 bases, and 13 bases lay between the germline ends. Germline V lookup: CDR1 MGHRA, CDR2 YSYEKL. The length of the CDR3 is 15 residues. The CDR3 protein is CASSQVGGLKDTQYF. DNA for the CDR3: TGCGCCAGCAGCCAAGTTGGAGGGCTCAAAGATACGCAGTATTTT.

V is TRBV5-8 and J is TRBJ2-1; possibly TRBD2 for D (6 bases). Per germline, CDR1 SGHTS and CDR2 YDEGEE. The CDR3 is made up of 14 amino acids. V was pared by 3 bases and J by 11 bases, with 18 bases between. The CDR3 spells CASSSDPSVQKQFF. The CDR3 DNA reads TGTGCCAGCAGCTCGGATCCTAGCGTCCAGAAGCAGTTCTTC.

This chain uses TRBV7-3 with TRBJ1-2; the match to TRBD1 covers 10 bases. The CDR3 is made up of 17 amino acids. Germline V gene sequence: CDR1 SGHTA, CDR2 FQGTGA. Trimming took 5 bases from V and 0 from J; bases not matched to a gene: 9. The chain's CDR3 is CASSNRQGAGTNYGYTF. The CDR3 DNA reads TGTGCCAGCAGCAACAGACAGGGGGCTGGGACTAACTATGGCTACACCTTC. Supplemented by reference TRBV7-3 and TRBJ1-2, the full variable domain reads GAGVSQTPSNKVTEKGKYVELRCDPISGHTALYWYRQSLGQGPEFLIYFQGTGAADDSGLPNDRFFAVRPEGSVSTLKIQRTERGDSAVYLCASSNRQGAGTNYGYTFGSGTRLTVV.

The V call is TRBV7-2, the J call TRBJ2-5; no clear D. V gave up 1 base and J gave up 4 bases, with 10 bases separating them. The CDR3 contains 14 residues. The germline V gene encodes CDR1 SGHTA and CDR2 FQGNSA. The CDR3 coding sequence is TGTGCCAGCAGCTTAGGGAACAGACCAGAGACCCAGTACTTC. Translation gives CASSLGNRPETQYF.

The chain couples TRBV5-6 to TRBJ2-7; possibly TRBD2 for D (6 bases). V was shortened by 4 bases and J by 3 bases, with 11 bases between the two germline ends. Germline-derived CDR1 and CDR2 are SGHDT and YYEEEE. The CDR3 extends over 13 amino acids. CDR3 amino acids: CASSPPGGYEQYF. CDR3 nucleotide sequence: TGTGCCAGCAGCCCCCCCGGGGGCTACGAGCAGTACTTC.

This clone has a single count. The rearrangement joins TRBV30 to TRBJ1-5; D ambiguous. The CDR3 contains 18 residues. Trimming took off 1 base at V and 3 bases at J, with 22 bases between the two ends. Germline CDR1 reads GTSNPN; CDR2 reads SVGIG (reference sequence). The CDR3 coding sequence is TGTGCCTGGAGTGGTCCTCCGGTCACTACTACGTTCAATCAGCCCCAGCATTTT. Its translation: CAWSGPPVTTTFNQPQHF.

V gene TRBV4-1 combines with J gene TRBJ1-1; D is unresolved. CDR3 length: 16 amino acids. V dropped 2 bases and J dropped 5 bases, with 18 bases sitting between them. Germline CDR1 and CDR2: MGHRA and YSYEKL. The CDR3 nucleotides are TGCGCCAGCAGCCAACCCCCCAATGGAGGAGCGACTGAAGCTTTCTTT. Protein product: CASSQPPNGGATEAFF.

In nucleotides, the CDR3 is TGTGCCAGCTCACCACCAAAAACCGGGACTAGCGGGAAGTTCTACGAGCAGTACTTC. Translation: CASSPPKTGTSGKFYEQYF. V usage is TRBV18 and J usage is TRBJ2-7; 13 nucleotides match TRBD2. The CDR3 extends over 19 amino acids. J was trimmed by 3 bases and V by 0 bases; bases with no gene match: 11. Per germline, CDR1 KGHSH and CDR2 LQKENI.

The chain joins TRBV6-5 to TRBJ1-5; D unclear. Trimming cost V 7 bases and J 5 bases, with 9 bases left between them. In germline, CDR1 is MNHEY, CDR2 SVGAGI. The CDR3 sequence is 12 residues long. CDR3 region: CASTLGHQPQHF. CDR3 nucleotide sequence: TGTGCCAGCACCTTGGGCCATCAGCCCCAGCATTTT.

The table lists this clone with many counts. The rearrangement joins TRBV7-8 to TRBJ2-6; D gene uncertain. Germline V gene data show CDR1 as SGHVS and CDR2 as FQNEAQ. This CDR3 comprises 18 residues. V gave up 1 base and J gave up 0 bases, with 13 bases separating them. Here the CDR3 DNA reads TGTGCCAGCAGCTTAGTTATCAGAATTACCTCTGGGGCCAACGTCCTGACTTTC. It translates to CASSLVIRITSGANVLTF.

This chain links TRBV9 with TRBJ1-2; D not resolved. The CDR3 is 13 residues long. The V gene lost 0 bases and the J gene lost 5 bases, with 8 bases spanning the gap. CDR1 SGDLS and CDR2 YYNGEE come from the germline V gene. CDR3 sequence (DNA): TGTGCCAGCAGCGTAGAGTCAGATTATGGCTACACCTTC. This gives the protein CASSVESDYGYTF.

This clone was seen a handful of times. The chain recombines TRBV5-1 with TRBJ2-7; 7 positions match TRBD1. V lost 3 bases to trimming and J lost 3 bases; unmatched junction nucleotides: 6. The CDR3 is made up of 14 amino acids. In germline, CDR1 is SGHRS, CDR2 YFSETQ. DNA for the CDR3: TGCGCCAGCAGCTGGAAACAGGGGCGCTACGAGCAGTACTTC. This codes for CASSWKQGRYEQYF.

This chain joins TRBV7-6 and TRBJ2-7, with 8 nucleotides matching TRBD1. Germline V gene sequence: CDR1 SGHVS, CDR2 FNYEAQ. V dropped 1 base and J dropped 6; count of bases not matched to a gene: 8. The CDR3 extends over 15 amino acids. This chain's CDR3 is CASSLEVGQGSEQYF. CDR3 DNA sequence: TGTGCCAGCAGCTTAGAAGTCGGACAGGGATCCGAGCAGTACTTC.

The chain joins TRBV19 to TRBJ2-7; 9 positions agree with TRBD2. CDR1 and CDR2 (germline): LNHDA, SQIVND (reference sequence). J was trimmed by 3 bases and V by 2 bases; bases with no gene match: 2. The CDR3 is 14 residues long. DNA of the CDR3: TGTGCCAGTAGTATACTAGCGGGAAACTACGAGCAGTACTTC. Translation gives CASSILAGNYEQYF.

J is TRBJ1-4 and V is TRBV30; TRBD1 agrees at 9 bases. The V gene's germline CDR1 is GTSNPN and CDR2 SVGIG (reference sequence). CDR3 length: 14 amino acids. Germline trimming cut 3 bases from V and 5 bases from J; bases unmatched to any gene: 4. CDR3 bases: TGTGCCTGGAGATCCGGGACAGGGAATGAAAAACTGTTTTTT. Protein sequence: CAWRSGTGNEKLFF.

The genes are TRBV6-5 and TRBJ2-3; the D is unclear. The CDR3 spans 15 residues. The V gene's germline CDR1 is MNHEY and CDR2 SVGAGI. Deletions cut 6 bases from V and 2 bases from J, with 15 bases between. The CDR3 loop is CASSQVGGNTDTQYF. In DNA form, the CDR3 reads TGTGCCAGCAGCCAAGTCGGCGGAAACACAGATACGCAGTATTTT.

The chain links TRBV27 to TRBJ2-1, with 7 bases aligning to TRBD2. Germline CDR1 is MNHEY and CDR2 is SMNVEV (reference sequence). The CDR3 runs to 16 residues. J was trimmed by 2 bases and V by 0 bases; bases with no gene match: 4. The CDR3 sequence: CASSLSGGGAYNEQFF. In DNA, the CDR3 is TGTGCCAGCAGTTTATCGGGCGGGGGAGCCTACAATGAGCAGTTCTTC.

Only one count was recorded for this clone. The chain has TRBV13 and TRBJ2-7; D call uncertain. V gave up 1 base and J gave up 11 bases, with 15 bases separating them. The CDR3 has 13 residues. Germline V gene sequence: CDR1 PRHDT, CDR2 FYEKMQ (reference sequence). The CDR3 nucleotides read TGTGCCAGCAGCTTAGACGGAGCCCCGAGGAAGTACTTC. Its protein product is CASSLDGAPRKYF.

The rearrangement links TRBV9 to TRBJ1-1; 8 bases map to TRBD1. The CDR3 spans 17 residues. Germline loops: CDR1 SGDLS, CDR2 YYNGEE. J gave up 1 base and V 0 bases, and 8 bases lay outside the gene matches. CDR3 coding DNA: TGTGCCAGCAGCGTAGCGGCAGGGGGCATCCAGAACACTGAAGCTTTCTTT. Translating it yields CASSVAAGGIQNTEAFF.

V and J are TRBV9 and TRBJ2-3; 7 nucleotides match TRBD1. The V segment lost 0 bases and the J segment 4 bases; nucleotides outside the gene matches: 2. The CDR3 loop spans 14 amino acids. Germline CDR1 SGDLS, CDR2 YYNGEE. CDR3 loop: CASSVEGAADTQYF. As DNA, the CDR3 is TGTGCCAGCAGCGTAGAGGGGGCTGCAGATACGCAGTATTTT.